Listed here are 29 T cell receptor beta chains from one sample, sequenced in a study of high-grade serous ovarian cancer treatment subgroups. Tumor tissue was taken before any definitive surgery or chemotherapy was given. Assay used: immunoSEQ multiplex PCR; TCRdb lists only in-frame clones, some missing. The sample holds about 5,700 clones, 79% seen once. Sequenced sample: tumor tissue. The receptor source for this set is a human donor with high-grade serous ovarian cancer.

V usage is TRBV27 and J usage is TRBJ1-1, with a possible D match to TRBD1 (5 bases). V shed 8 bases and J shed 0 bases, with 19 bases lying between them. CDR3 size: 16 residues. CDR1 is MNHEY, CDR2 SMNVEV, per germline (reference sequence). CDR3 in amino acids: CASAAGSGPMNTEAFF. CDR3 nucleotide sequence: TGTGCCAGCGCCGCCGGTTCAGGGCCTATGAACACTGAAGCTTTCTTT.

V usage is TRBV5-3 and J usage is TRBJ2-3, with D maybe TRBD2 (5 bases). TRBV5-3 qualifies as an ORF whose function is uncertain. V lost 0 bases and J lost 0, with 8 bases in between. The CDR3 contains 15 residues. The CDR3 here is CARSLERSSTDTQYF. The CDR3 nucleotides are TGTGCCAGAAGCTTGGAGCGGTCTAGCACAGATACGCAGTATTTT.

The V call is TRBV7-8, the J call TRBJ2-7; D ambiguous. The germline V gene encodes CDR1 SGHVS and CDR2 FQNEAQ. This CDR3 comprises 14 residues. V lost 2 bases and J 3 bases, leaving 11 bases between the germline ends. CDR3 amino acids: CASSLSDGIYEQYF. CDR3 in DNA: TGTGCCAGCAGCTTAAGCGACGGAATCTACGAGCAGTACTTC.

The CDR3 loop reads CASSYRGDTEAFF. DNA for the CDR3: TGTGCCAGCAGCTACAGGGGAGATACTGAAGCTTTCTTT. This chain connects TRBV5-4 to TRBJ1-1; TRBD1 agrees at 7 bases. The CDR3 contains 13 residues. The germline V gene has CDR1 SGHNT and CDR2 YYREEE (reference sequence). Trimming removed 3 bases from V and 5 bases from J; junction bases left unmatched: 4.

The table lists this clone with a count of one. The V and J genes are TRBV7-2 and TRBJ2-1; D is possibly TRBD1 or TRBD2 (5 bases each). Trimming took 6 bases from V and 2 from J, leaving 14 bases between them. Germline CDR1 is SGHTA and CDR2 is FQGNSA. This CDR3 is built from 15 residues. CDR3 DNA sequence: TGTGCCAGCAGGGACGGGACCCTACCCTACAATGAGCAGTTCTTC. Amino acids: CASRDGTLPYNEQFF.

This clone was picked up one time. The chain recombines TRBV7-3 with TRBJ2-1, with 11 positions matching TRBD1. This CDR3 contains 15 residues. With V trimmed by 5 bases and J by 4 bases, 4 bases remained unmatched. CDR1 is SGHTA and CDR2 is FQGTGA in the germline V gene. The CDR3 sequence: CASSRTGGDYNEQFF. For the CDR3, the DNA is TGTGCCAGCAGCCGGACAGGGGGCGATTACAATGAGCAGTTCTTC.

The table lists this clone with a few counts. J is TRBJ1-1 and V is TRBV2; TRBD1 matches 8 bases. The CDR3 has 13 amino acids. The junction had 1 base not matched to a gene; V was cut back by 6 bases and J by 1 base. The germline V gene encodes CDR1 SNHLY and CDR2 FYNNEI. As DNA, the CDR3 is TGTGCCAGCAGGACAGGGGAGAACACTGAAGCTTTCTTT. Encoded protein: CASRTGENTEAFF.

The chain employs TRBV5-1 and TRBJ2-4, with TRBD1 matching 8 bases. With V trimmed by 4 bases and J by 6 bases, 9 bases remained unmatched. The CDR3 extends over 15 amino acids. Germline V gene lookup returns CDR1 SGHRS and CDR2 YFSETQ. Here the CDR3 reads CASSPQPGGVNIQYF. CDR3 DNA sequence: TGCGCCAGCAGCCCCCAGCCAGGGGGCGTAAACATTCAGTACTTC.

The V call is TRBV5-1, the J call TRBJ2-7; D is perhaps TRBD1 (6 bases). This CDR3 is 15 amino acids long. Between the trimmed V and J ends, which lost 3 bases and 2 bases, there was a span of 15 bases. Looked up from germline, CDR1 is SGHRS and CDR2 is YFSETQ. The CDR3 loop is CASSSIQGPTYEQYF. In DNA form, the CDR3 reads TGCGCCAGCAGCTCAATACAGGGACCCACCTACGAGCAGTACTTC. The whole variable domain, filled in from reference TRBV5-1 and TRBJ2-7, reads KAGVTQTPRYLIKTRGQQVTLSCSPISGHRSVSWYQQTPGQGLQFLFEYFSETQRNKGNFPGRFSGRQFSNSRSEMNVSTLELGDSALYLCASSSIQGPTYEQYFGPGTRLTVT.

This clone was seen only once. This chain uses TRBV18 with TRBJ2-3; TRBD1 might be the D (6 bases). V gave up 6 bases and J gave up 6 bases, with 19 bases separating them. In germline, CDR1 is KGHSH, CDR2 LQKENI. CDR3 length: 15 residues. The CDR3 spells CASSPTGSAYDTQYF. CDR3 coding DNA: TGTGCCAGCTCGCCGACAGGCTCAGCATATGATACGCAGTATTTT.

The chain has TRBV27 and TRBJ1-4, with D perhaps TRBD1 (5 bases). The CDR3 runs 16 residues. Germline values: CDR1 MNHEY, CDR2 SMNVEV (reference sequence). V lost 2 bases and J 2 bases, leaving 12 bases between the germline ends. The CDR3 DNA is TGTGCCAGCAGTTTAGTAGGGGCGCACACTAATGAAAAACTGTTTTTT. This encodes CASSLVGAHTNEKLFF.

CDR3 DNA: TGTGCCAGCAGTTTCCCTGGCGGGGGGGCGCGAGGCTACACCTTC. This sequence encodes CASSFPGGGARGYTF. The V and J genes are TRBV28 and TRBJ1-2, with D perhaps matching TRBD1 (6 bases). The CDR3 runs 15 residues. V lost 3 bases and J lost 8, with 19 bases in between. CDR1 is MDHEN and CDR2 is SYDVKM in the germline V gene.

V usage is TRBV5-4 and J usage is TRBJ2-5; 8 bases agree with TRBD1. Germline V gives CDR1 SGHNT, CDR2 YYREEE (reference sequence). The CDR3 spans 15 residues. The junction had 8 bases not matched to a gene; V was cut back by 4 bases and J by 3 bases. Written as DNA, the CDR3 is TGTGCCAGCAGCCGGACGCCGGGACAGGAAGAGACCCAGTACTTC. It yields the protein CASSRTPGQEETQYF.

Here the CDR3 reads CATAEINSGNTIYF. CDR3 nucleotide sequence: TGTGCCACGGCAGAAATAAACTCTGGAAACACCATATATTTT. This rearrangement joins TRBV7-2 to TRBJ1-3, with D unresolved. Trimming stripped 10 bases from V and 0 bases from J, with 13 bases between. Germline V gives CDR1 SGHTA, CDR2 FQGNSA. There are 14 residues in the CDR3. The whole variable domain, filled in from reference TRBV7-2 and TRBJ1-3, reads GAGVSQSPSNKVTEKGKDVELRCDPISGHTALYWYRQSLGQGLEFLIYFQGNSAPDKSGLPSDRFSAERTGGSVSTLTIQRTQQEDSAVYLCATAEINSGNTIYFGEGSWLTVV.

The genes are TRBV28 and TRBJ2-7; 11 bases are a match to TRBD1. Germline trimming cut 6 bases from V and 3 bases from J; bases unmatched to any gene: 13. The CDR3 runs to 17 residues. CDR1 MDHEN and CDR2 SYDVKM come from the germline V gene. Here the CDR3 DNA reads TGTGCCAGCAGCTCCGGGACAGGGGGTTTTACCAACTACGAGCAGTACTTC. Protein: CASSSGTGGFTNYEQYF. The full variable domain, with the rest looked up from reference TRBV28 and TRBJ2-7, is DVKVTQSSRYLVKRTGEKVFLECVQDMDHENMFWYRQDPGLGLRLIYFSYDVKMKEKGDIPEGYSVSREKKERFSLILESASTNQTSMYLCASSSGTGGFTNYEQYFGPGTRLTVT.

This rearrangement joins TRBV11-3 to TRBJ1-5; D call uncertain. The CDR3 consists of 14 residues. CDR1 and CDR2 (germline): SGHNT, YENEEA. Trimming shortened V by 2 bases and J by 3 bases, and 8 bases separated the two germline ends. The CDR3 loop reads CASSLSGINQPQHF. The CDR3 DNA reads TGTGCCAGCAGCTTATCAGGAATCAATCAGCCCCAGCATTTT.

This chain's CDR3 is CASSLVPTGELFF. The CDR3 DNA sequence: TGTGCCAGCAGCTTAGTTCCGACCGGGGAGCTGTTTTTT. The rearrangement joins TRBV13 to TRBJ2-2, with D hard to call. V was trimmed by 1 base and J by 5 bases, leaving 5 bases between them. In germline, CDR1 is PRHDT, CDR2 FYEKMQ (reference sequence). The CDR3 consists of 13 residues.

This clone was detected only a few times. The rearrangement uses TRBV2 and TRBJ2-6, with no clear D. V was cut by 3 bases and J by 5 bases, with 11 bases left in between. This CDR3 region has 15 residues. The V gene's germline CDR1 is SNHLY and CDR2 FYNNEI. The CDR3 loop reads CASSDNPLWANVLTF. DNA for the CDR3: TGTGCCAGCAGTGATAACCCCCTCTGGGCCAACGTCCTGACTTTC. The whole variable domain, filled in from reference TRBV2 and TRBJ2-6, reads EPEVTQTPSHQVTQMGQEVILRCVPISNHLYFYWYRQILGQKVEFLVSFYNNEISEKSEIFDDQFSVERPDGSNFTLKIRSTKLEDSAMYFCASSDNPLWANVLTFGAGSRLTVL.

This chain connects TRBV13 to TRBJ1-3; D is uncertain. This CDR3 comprises 16 residues. CDR1 and CDR2 (germline): PRHDT, FYEKMQ (reference sequence). The V gene lost 1 base and the J gene lost 0 bases, with 10 bases spanning the gap. The chain's CDR3 is CASSLDQQFSGNTIYF. CDR3 DNA: TGTGCCAGCAGCTTAGATCAGCAGTTCTCTGGAAACACCATATATTTT.

The V call is TRBV29-1, the J call TRBJ1-1, with D perhaps matching TRBD1 (6 bases). Trimming took off 3 bases at V and 5 bases at J, with 16 bases between the two ends. The CDR3 extends over 14 amino acids. Germline-derived CDR1 and CDR2 are SQVTM and ANQGSEA. CDR3 DNA: TGCAGCGTTGAGGACCGCAGGGGCGAGACTGAAGCTTTCTTT. Amino acids: CSVEDRRGETEAFF.

The rearrangement joins TRBV4-1 to TRBJ1-3; 7 bases fit TRBD1. V lost 4 bases and J lost 4; bases outside the gene matches: 10. The V gene's germline CDR1 is MGHRA and CDR2 YSYEKL. The CDR3 sequence is 16 residues long. For the CDR3, the DNA is TGCGCCAGCAGCCCTTACGGGACAGCAAAAGGAAACACCATATATTTT. It encodes CASSPYGTAKGNTIYF.

This sequence joins TRBV6-5 and TRBJ1-3; D call uncertain. Germline V gene sequence: CDR1 MNHEY, CDR2 SVGAGI. The V end was cut by 4 bases, the J end by 1 base, with 8 bases between. This CDR3 spans 14 amino acids. The CDR3 sequence is CASSLIGSGNTIYF. The CDR3 DNA follows: TGTGCCAGCAGTTTGATCGGGTCTGGAAACACCATATATTTT.

This sequence joins TRBV9 and TRBJ2-7; no reliable D call. Germline assignment: CDR1 SGDLS and CDR2 YYNGEE. V was cut by 3 bases and J by 4 bases, with 11 bases left in between. This CDR3 contains 13 residues. CDR3 residues: CASSGPGRYEQYF. The CDR3 DNA reads TGTGCCAGCAGCGGGCCCGGGCGATACGAGCAGTACTTC. Looking up the rest from reference TRBV9 and TRBJ2-7 gives the full variable domain: DSGVTQTPKHLITATGQRVTLRCSPRSGDLSVYWYQQSLDQGLQFLIQYYNGEERAKGNILERFSAQQFPDLHSELNLSSLELGDSALYFCASSGPGRYEQYFGPGTRLTVT.

The V gene is TRBV10-2, the J gene TRBJ1-1; TRBD1 is a possible D gene (5 bases). Trimming left V 0 bases short and J 4 bases short, with 12 bases between. This CDR3 is built from 15 residues. From germline, CDR1 is WSHSY and CDR2 SAAADI. CDR3 sequence reads: CASSESGGRGTEAFF. The CDR3 DNA reads as TGCGCCAGCAGTGAGTCGGGGGGTCGGGGCACTGAAGCTTTCTTT.

This chain links TRBV5-4 with TRBJ1-6; no firm D call. The CDR3 contains 17 residues. Trimming cost V 3 bases and J 6 bases, with 19 bases left between them. Germline CDR1 SGHNT, CDR2 YYREEE (reference sequence). This CDR3 reads CASSWVVTGEGNSPLHF. The DNA for the CDR3 is TGTGCCAGCAGCTGGGTCGTGACTGGCGAGGGTAATTCACCCCTCCACTTT.

The V call is TRBV9, the J call TRBJ1-4; TRBD1 matches 7 bases. Germline CDR1 SGDLS, CDR2 YYNGEE. This CDR3 has 15 amino acids. J was trimmed by 5 bases and V by 0 bases; bases with no gene match: 4. CDR3 protein: CASSVAETGNEKLFF. The CDR3 coding sequence is TGTGCCAGCAGCGTAGCTGAGACAGGGAATGAAAAACTGTTTTTT. The variable domain in full, with the rest retrieved from reference TRBV9 and TRBJ1-4, is DSGVTQTPKHLITATGQRVTLRCSPRSGDLSVYWYQQSLDQGLQFLIQYYNGEERAKGNILERFSAQQFPDLHSELNLSSLELGDSALYFCASSVAETGNEKLFFGSGTQLSVL.

The chain links TRBV6-1 to TRBJ1-1, with D tentatively TRBD1 (5 bases). The length of the CDR3 is 17 residues. Trimming pared 1 base from V and 13 bases from J, leaving 28 bases between. Germline V gene lookup returns CDR1 MNHNS and CDR2 SASEGT. CDR3 sequence reads: CASSEGIVNRYIGGVFF. The CDR3 nucleotides are TGTGCCAGCAGTGAAGGAATTGTGAACAGGTATATTGGAGGGGTTTTCTTT.

This clone was detected only a few times. This sequence joins TRBV2 and TRBJ1-1; 8 bases are shared with TRBD1. The CDR3 length is 13 residues. The V gene end was trimmed by 3 bases and the J gene end by 7 bases; junction bases not matched to a gene: 4. Germline CDR1 and CDR2: SNHLY and FYNNEI. The DNA for the CDR3 is TGTGCCAGCAGTGAGGTACAGGGGGGTGAAGCTTTCTTT. It translates to CASSEVQGGEAFF. The variable domain in full, with the rest retrieved from reference TRBV2 and TRBJ1-1, is EPEVTQTPSHQVTQMGQEVILRCVPISNHLYFYWYRQILGQKVEFLVSFYNNEISEKSEIFDDQFSVERPDGSNFTLKIRSTKLEDSAMYFCASSEVQGGEAFFGQGTRLTVV.

As for this clone: Other DNA sequences within the sample encode an identical CDR3. This chain uses TRBV2 with TRBJ1-5; D remains ambiguous. V shed 2 bases and J shed 7 bases, with 12 bases lying between them. The CDR3 is 14 residues long. From germline, CDR1 is SNHLY and CDR2 FYNNEI. CDR3 protein: CASSEMRDPQPQHF. CDR3 sequence (DNA): TGTGCCAGCAGTGAAATGAGGGATCCCCAGCCCCAGCATTTT. Supplemented by reference TRBV2 and TRBJ1-5, the full variable domain reads EPEVTQTPSHQVTQMGQEVILRCVPISNHLYFYWYRQILGQKVEFLVSFYNNEISEKSEIFDDQFSVERPDGSNFTLKIRSTKLEDSAMYFCASSEMRDPQPQHFGDGTRLSIL.